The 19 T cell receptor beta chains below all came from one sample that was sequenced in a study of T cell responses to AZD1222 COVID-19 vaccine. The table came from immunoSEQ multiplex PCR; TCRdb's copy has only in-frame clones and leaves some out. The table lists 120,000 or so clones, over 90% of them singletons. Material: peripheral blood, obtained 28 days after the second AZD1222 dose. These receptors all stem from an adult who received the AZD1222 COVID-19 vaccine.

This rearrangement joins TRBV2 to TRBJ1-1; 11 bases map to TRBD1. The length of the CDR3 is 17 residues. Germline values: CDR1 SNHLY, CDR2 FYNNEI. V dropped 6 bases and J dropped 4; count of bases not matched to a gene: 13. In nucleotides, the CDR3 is TGTGCCAGCAGCCCCAGGACAGGGGGCTGCTGGGTCACTGAAGCTTTCTTT. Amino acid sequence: CASSPRTGGCWVTEAFF.

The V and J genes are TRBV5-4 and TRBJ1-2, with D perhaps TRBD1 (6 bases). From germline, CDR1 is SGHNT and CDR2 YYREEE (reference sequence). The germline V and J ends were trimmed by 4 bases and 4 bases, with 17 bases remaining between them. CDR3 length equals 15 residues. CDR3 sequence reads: CASSPGTRGPYGYTF. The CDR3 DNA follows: TGTGCCAGCAGCCCCGGGACCAGGGGACCCTATGGCTACACCTTC. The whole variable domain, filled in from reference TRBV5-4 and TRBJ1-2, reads ETGVTQSPTHLIKTRGQQVTLRCSSQSGHNTVSWYQQALGQGPQFIFQYYREEENGRGNFPPRFSGLQFPNYSSELNVNALELDDSALYLCASSPGTRGPYGYTFGSGTRLTVV.

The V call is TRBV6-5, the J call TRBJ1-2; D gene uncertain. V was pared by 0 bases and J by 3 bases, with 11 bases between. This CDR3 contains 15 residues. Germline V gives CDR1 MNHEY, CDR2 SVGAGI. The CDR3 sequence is CASSYSIGAYYGYTF. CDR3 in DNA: TGTGCCAGCAGTTACTCGATAGGAGCCTACTATGGCTACACCTTC.

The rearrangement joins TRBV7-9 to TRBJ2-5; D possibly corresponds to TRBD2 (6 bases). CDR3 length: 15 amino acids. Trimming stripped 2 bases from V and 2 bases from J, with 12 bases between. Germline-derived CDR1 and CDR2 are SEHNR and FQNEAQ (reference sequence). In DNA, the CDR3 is TGTGCCAGCAGCTTAACCCGTGGAGGGCAAGAGACCCAGTACTTC. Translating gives CASSLTRGGQETQYF.

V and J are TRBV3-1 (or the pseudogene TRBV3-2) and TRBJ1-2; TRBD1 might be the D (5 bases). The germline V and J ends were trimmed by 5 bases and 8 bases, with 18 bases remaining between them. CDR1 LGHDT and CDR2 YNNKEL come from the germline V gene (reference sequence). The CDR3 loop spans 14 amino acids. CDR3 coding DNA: TGTGCCAGCAGCAAAAGAGGGGTCAGGCCGGGCTACACCTTC. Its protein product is CASSKRGVRPGYTF.

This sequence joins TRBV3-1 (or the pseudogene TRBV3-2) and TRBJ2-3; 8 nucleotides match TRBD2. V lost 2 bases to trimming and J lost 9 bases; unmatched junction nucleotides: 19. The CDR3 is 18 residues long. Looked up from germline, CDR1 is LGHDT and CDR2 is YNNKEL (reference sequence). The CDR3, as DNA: TGTGCCAGCAGCCAAAGAGTTATTGGAACTAGCGGTGGCAGGACGCAGTATTTT. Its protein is CASSQRVIGTSGGRTQYF.

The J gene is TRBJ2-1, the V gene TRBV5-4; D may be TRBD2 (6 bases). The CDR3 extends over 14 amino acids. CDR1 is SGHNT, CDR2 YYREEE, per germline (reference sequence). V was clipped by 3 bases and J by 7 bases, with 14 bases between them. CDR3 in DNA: TGTGCCAGCAGCTCAACGGGAGAAGGGAATGAGCAGTTCTTC. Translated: CASSSTGEGNEQFF.

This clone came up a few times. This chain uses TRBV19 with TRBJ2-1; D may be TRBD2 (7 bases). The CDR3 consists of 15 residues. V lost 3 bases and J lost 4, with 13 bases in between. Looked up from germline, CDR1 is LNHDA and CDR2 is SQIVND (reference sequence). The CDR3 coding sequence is TGTGCCAGTAGTATCGTTGCGGGGGCTTACAATGAGCAGTTCTTC. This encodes CASSIVAGAYNEQFF.

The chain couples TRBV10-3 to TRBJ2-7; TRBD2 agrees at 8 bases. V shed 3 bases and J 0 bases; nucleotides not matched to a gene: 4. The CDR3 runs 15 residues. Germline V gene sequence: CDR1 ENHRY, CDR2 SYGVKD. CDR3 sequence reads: CAISEPGLDSYEQYF. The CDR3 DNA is TGTGCCATCAGTGAACCGGGACTAGACTCCTACGAGCAGTACTTC.

CDR3 bases: TGTGCCAGCAGCTTAGCGGCGGGGTATTCCTACGAGCAGTACTTC. It translates to CASSLAAGYSYEQYF. The chain links TRBV7-6 to TRBJ2-7, with D possibly matching TRBD2 (6 bases). CDR1 is SGHVS and CDR2 is FNYEAQ in the germline V gene. The CDR3 length is 15 residues. The germline V and J ends were trimmed by 0 bases and 1 base, with 10 bases remaining between them.

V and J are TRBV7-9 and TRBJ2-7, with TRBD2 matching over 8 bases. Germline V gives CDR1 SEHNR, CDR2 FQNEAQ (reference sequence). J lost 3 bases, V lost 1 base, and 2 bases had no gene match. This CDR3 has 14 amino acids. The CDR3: CASSLGTSIYEQYF. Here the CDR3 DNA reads TGTGCCAGCAGCTTAGGGACTAGCATCTACGAGCAGTACTTC.

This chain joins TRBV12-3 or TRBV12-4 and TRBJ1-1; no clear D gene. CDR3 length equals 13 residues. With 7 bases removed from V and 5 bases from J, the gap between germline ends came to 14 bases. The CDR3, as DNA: TGTGCCAGCACCCCTGGTGGGTGGACTGAAGCTTTCTTT. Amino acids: CASTPGGWTEAFF.

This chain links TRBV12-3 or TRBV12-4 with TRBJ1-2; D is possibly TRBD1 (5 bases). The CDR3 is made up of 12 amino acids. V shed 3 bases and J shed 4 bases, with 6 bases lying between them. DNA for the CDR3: TGTGCCAGCAGTTTCGACAGCTATGGCTACACCTTC. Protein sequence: CASSFDSYGYTF.

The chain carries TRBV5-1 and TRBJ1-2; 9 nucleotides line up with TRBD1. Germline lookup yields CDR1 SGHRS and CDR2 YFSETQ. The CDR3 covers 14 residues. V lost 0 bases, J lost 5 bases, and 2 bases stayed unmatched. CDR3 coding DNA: TGCGCCAGCAGCTTGGGGGACAGGGATTATGGCTACACCTTC. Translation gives CASSLGDRDYGYTF. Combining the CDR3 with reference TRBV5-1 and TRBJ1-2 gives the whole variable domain KAGVTQTPRYLIKTRGQQVTLSCSPISGHRSVSWYQQTPGQGLQFLFEYFSETQRNKGNFPGRFSGRQFSNSRSEMNVSTLELGDSALYLCASSLGDRDYGYTFGSGTRLTVV.

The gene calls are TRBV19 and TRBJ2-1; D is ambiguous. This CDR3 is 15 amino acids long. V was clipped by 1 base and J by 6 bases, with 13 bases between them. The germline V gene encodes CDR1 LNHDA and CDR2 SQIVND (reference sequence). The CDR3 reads CASSIVFVGINEQFF. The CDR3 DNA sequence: TGTGCCAGTAGTATAGTTTTTGTAGGGATCAATGAGCAGTTCTTC.

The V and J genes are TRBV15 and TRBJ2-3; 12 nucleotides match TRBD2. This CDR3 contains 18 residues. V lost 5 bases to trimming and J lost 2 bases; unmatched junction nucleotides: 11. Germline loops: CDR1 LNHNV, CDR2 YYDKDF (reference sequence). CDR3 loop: CATSPHRLAGVPTDTQYF. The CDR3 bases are TGTGCCACCAGCCCTCACCGACTAGCGGGAGTCCCCACAGATACGCAGTATTTT. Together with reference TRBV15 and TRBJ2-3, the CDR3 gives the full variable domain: DAMVIQNPRYQVTQFGKPVTLSCSQTLNHNVMYWYQQKSSQAPKLLFHYYDKDFNNEADTPDNFQSRRPNTSFCFLDIRSPGLGDTAMYLCATSPHRLAGVPTDTQYFGPGTRLTVL.

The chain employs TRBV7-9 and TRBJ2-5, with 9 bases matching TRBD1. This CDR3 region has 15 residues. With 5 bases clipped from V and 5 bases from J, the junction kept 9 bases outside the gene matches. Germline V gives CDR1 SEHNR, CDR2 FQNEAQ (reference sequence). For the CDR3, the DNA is TGTGCCAGCAGCCCGCGGACAGGGGAAGTGGAGACCCAGTACTTC. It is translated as CASSPRTGEVETQYF. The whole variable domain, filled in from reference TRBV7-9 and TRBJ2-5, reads DTGVSQNPRHKITKRGQNVTFRCDPISEHNRLYWYRQTLGQGPEFLTYFQNEAQLEKSRLLSDRFSAERPKGSFSTLEIQRTEQGDSAMYLCASSPRTGEVETQYFGPGTRLLVL.

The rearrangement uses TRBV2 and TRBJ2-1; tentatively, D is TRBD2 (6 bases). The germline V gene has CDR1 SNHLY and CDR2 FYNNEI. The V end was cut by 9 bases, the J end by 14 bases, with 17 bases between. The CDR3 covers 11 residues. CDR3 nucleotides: TGTGCCAGTGGGCGGGAAGGAGAGAAGTTCTTC. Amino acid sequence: CASGREGEKFF.

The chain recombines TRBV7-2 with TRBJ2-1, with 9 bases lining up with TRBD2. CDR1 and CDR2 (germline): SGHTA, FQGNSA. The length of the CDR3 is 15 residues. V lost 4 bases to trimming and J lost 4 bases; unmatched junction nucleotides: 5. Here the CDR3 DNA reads TGTGCCAGCAGCTCAGTGGCGGGAGGGTACAATGAGCAGTTCTTC. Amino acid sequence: CASSSVAGGYNEQFF.